This note documents a single TCR beta chain sequence. The antigen is not known. Other DNA sequences in the same sample also yield this CDR3. Data came from immunoSEQ multiplex PCR; TCRdb stores just in-frame clones and leaves some out. This sample yields nearly 55,000 clones, of which over 75% are seen a single time; approximately 15% belongs to the top ten. The CDR3 consists of 15 residues. Germline V CDR1 and CDR2: SEHNR, FQNEAQ (reference sequence). The V gene end was trimmed by 4 bases and the J gene end by 4 bases; junction bases not matched to a gene: 3. Every patient was affected by relapse after autologous stem cell transplantation, while exposure to brentuximab vedotin was not uniform. The data belong to a study of PD-1 blockade in classical Hodgkin lymphoma. Overall study findings and caveats: It was among complete responders that baseline diversity resembled that of newly diagnosed patients.

V gene TRBV7-9 combines with J gene TRBJ1-5, with TRBD1 matching over 11 bases. This TCR derives from a human donor with classical Hodgkin lymphoma. The specimen comprised peripheral blood mononuclear cells (PBMCs), sampled at baseline. The CDR3 protein is CASSSGTGGNQPQHF. CDR3 bases: TGTGCCAGCAGCTCCGGGACAGGGGGGAATCAGCCCCAGCATTTT.